One and the same sample provided the 24 T cell receptor beta chains below, sequenced in a study of tissue T cells after allogeneic stem cell transplantation. Produced via immunoSEQ multiplex PCR; TCRdb's table is partial and in-frame only. This sample has approximately 45,000 clones, with around 70% found just once. What was sequenced was sorted cells pooled from one or two spleens. The origin of the receptors is a pool of C57BL/6 mice in good health.

Regarding this clone: Gene names are the mouse ones. The read falls 1 residue short of the CDR3 end, and the missing part is taken from the germline J gene. The genes are TRBV29 and TRBJ2-7; no clear D gene. CDR1 and CDR2 from the germline V gene are MSHET and SYDVDS. With 3 bases removed from V and 3 bases from J, the gap between germline ends came to 3 bases. The length of the CDR3 is 11 residues. This CDR3 is CASSLGYEQYF. The DNA read from the CDR3 is TGTGCTAGCAGTTTGGGCTATGAACAGTAC.

A note on this clone: Gene labels here are mouse ones. The covered CDR3 bases are TGTGCCAGCAGGAGGGACAGATCCAACGAAAGATTATTT. Its translation is CASRRDRSNERLF. In full, the CDR3 is CASRRDRSNERLFF. The V gene is TRBV24, the J gene TRBJ1-4; 7 bases are shared with TRBD1. The read falls 1 residue short of the CDR3 end, and the missing part is taken from the germline J gene. Germline CDR1 reads KGHTA; CDR2 reads FRNEEI. CDR3 length: 14 amino acids. The junction had 3 bases not matched to a gene; V was cut back by 6 bases and J by 2 bases.

Points on this clone: Mouse names are used for the genes. With the read ending 1 residue before the CDR3 end, the germline J gene is used to fill in that end. V is TRBV13-1 and J is TRBJ1-1, with TRBD1 matching over 8 bases. The CDR3 extends over 14 amino acids. After removal of 5 bases from V and 3 bases from J, the junction contained 6 bases not matched to a gene. Per germline, CDR1 NSHNY and CDR2 SYGAGN. The CDR3 is CASRDREEDTEVFF. The sequenced part of the CDR3 DNA is TGTGCCAGCAGGGACAGGGAGGAGGACACAGAAGTCTTC.

As concerns this clone: Genes and germline come from the mouse. CDR3 DNA, as far as it was read: TGTGGTGCTTCCCCGGGGGCAGAAGTCTTC. Protein: CGASPGAEVF. From start to end, the CDR3 is CGASPGAEVFF. This chain joins TRBV20 and TRBJ1-1; D may be TRBD1 (5 bases). Read data end 1 residue before the CDR3 end; the end is taken from the germline J gene. V lost 5 bases to trimming and J lost 6 bases, with 10 bases between them. Per germline, CDR1 GFQATS and CDR2 STVNSAI. CDR3 length: 11 residues. The whole variable domain, remainder taken from reference TRBV20 and TRBJ1-1, is GALVYQYPRRTICKSGTSMRMECQAVGFQATSVAWYRQSPQKTFELIALSTVNSAIKYEQNFTQEKFPISHPNLSFSSMTVLNAYLEDRGLYLCGASPGAEVFFGKGTRLTVV.

This clone was seen once. The gene symbols are mouse symbols. The read stops 1 residue short of the end of the CDR3; the missing end is completed from the germline J gene. The chain uses TRBV13-3 and TRBJ1-2; no clear D gene. The ends were cut back, 6 bases at V and 3 bases at J, with 9 bases in the middle. Germline loops: CDR1 NNHDY, CDR2 SYVADS. There are 12 residues in the CDR3. CDR3 amino acids: CASTEGDSDYTF. The covered CDR3 bases are TGTGCCAGCACAGAGGGTGACTCCGACTACACC.

As concerns this clone: The gene symbols are mouse symbols. The read ends 1 residue before the CDR3 terminus; that terminus is restored from the germline J gene. The rearrangement uses TRBV31 and TRBJ2-1; 9 nucleotides align to TRBD2. With V trimmed by 4 bases and J by 6 bases, 4 bases remained unmatched. CDR1 is GKSSPN and CDR2 is SITVG in the germline V gene. The CDR3 is made up of 13 amino acids. CDR3 loop: CAWIGGAIAEQFF. The sequenced CDR3 bases are TGTGCCTGGATTGGGGGGGCGATTGCTGAGCAGTTC.

As regards this clone: Gene names and germline match the mouse. Coverage ceases 1 residue before the CDR3 finishes, and the germline J gene fills in the end. This rearrangement joins TRBV4 to TRBJ1-5; 8 bases match TRBD1. Trimming at V came to 4 bases and at J to 0 bases, leaving 2 bases not matched to a gene. Germline assignment: CDR1 LGHDT and CDR2 YNNKQL (reference sequence). This CDR3 is built from 15 residues. The covered CDR3 bases are TGTGCCAGCAGCTGTGGGACAGGTAACAACCAGGCTCCGCTT. It codes for CASSCGTGNNQAPL. The complete CDR3 sequence is CASSCGTGNNQAPLF.

On this clone itself: Mouse gene names and germline throughout. The missing CDR3 end, 1 residue past where the read stops, is filled in from the germline J gene. J is TRBJ2-7 and V is TRBV19; weak D call: TRBD2 (5 bases). Germline loops: CDR1 FNHDT, CDR2 SITEND (reference sequence). The V and J ends lost 4 bases and 4 bases respectively, with 9 bases between them. This CDR3 has 12 residues. The sequenced part of the CDR3 DNA is TGTGCCAGCAGTCAACCTGGGTATGAACAGTAC. Its translation is CASSQPGYEQY. The CDR3 in full is CASSQPGYEQYF.

With regard to this clone: Gene names and germline match the mouse. The read terminates 1 residue ahead of where the CDR3 ends, so the germline J gene completes it. The chain has TRBV13-1 and TRBJ1-6, with D unclear. TRBJ1-6 is reported as an ORF; its role is uncertain. Trimming cost V 5 bases and J 0 bases, with 3 bases left between them. The V gene's germline CDR1 is NSHNY and CDR2 SYGAGN. The CDR3 extends over 13 amino acids. CDR3 bases read: TGTGCCAGCAGGGGTTCCTATAATTCGCCCCTCTAC. It translates to CASRGSYNSPLY. Given in full, the CDR3 is CASRGSYNSPLYF.

Concerning this clone itself: Mouse names are used for the genes. The read ends 1 residue shy of where the CDR3 ends; the end is completed using the germline J gene. The rearrangement links TRBV15 to TRBJ1-4; TRBD1 matches 12 bases. This CDR3 is built from 15 residues. V was clipped by 5 bases and J by 7 bases; unmatched bases: 5. CDR1 and CDR2 from the germline V gene are SGHND and FRSKSL. The DNA read from the CDR3 is TGTGCCAGCAGTCCCGGGACAGGGGGCGGCGAAAGATTATTT. Its protein is CASSPGTGGGERLF. The whole CDR3 protein reads CASSPGTGGGERLFF. The variable domain in full, with the rest retrieved from reference TRBV15 and TRBJ1-4, is DAGVTQTPRHEVAEKGQTIILKCEPVSGHNDLFWYRQTKIQGLELLSYFRSKSLMEDGGAFKDRFKAEMLNSSFSTLKIQPTEPKDSAVYLCASSPGTGGGERLFFGHGTKLSVL.

Regarding this clone: Mouse gene names and germline throughout. The missing CDR3 end, 1 residue past where the read stops, is filled in from the germline J gene. The genes are TRBV3 and TRBJ2-5; D perhaps matches TRBD2 (6 bases). CDR3 length equals 11 residues. The V gene's germline CDR1 is SNHLY and CDR2 FYNGKV (reference sequence). Between the trimmed V and J ends, which lost 4 bases and 9 bases, there was a span of 8 bases. This chain's CDR3 is CASSSTGTQYF. The sequenced part of the CDR3 DNA is TGTGCCAGCAGCTCGACTGGTACCCAGTAC.

This clone has a handful of counts. Gene names refer to mouse genes. CDR3 bases read: TGTGCAAGCAGTCCGGACAGTAACAACCAGGCTCCGCTT. Translating it yields CASSPDSNNQAPL. The whole CDR3 sequence is CASSPDSNNQAPLF. The chain employs TRBV16 and TRBJ1-5; maybe TRBD1 (6 bases). The read ends 1 residue before the CDR3 terminus; that terminus is restored from the germline J gene. CDR3 length equals 14 residues. Trimming removed 6 bases at V and 0 bases at J, with 9 bases between. Germline V gene data show CDR1 as SGHSA and CDR2 as FRNQAP.

Worth noting for this clone: Gene names and germline match the mouse. The observed sequence ends 1 residue before the CDR3 terminus, with the missing tail filled in from the germline J gene. Other DNA sequences in the sample encode the same CDR3. The chain carries TRBV13-2 and TRBJ2-7, with D uncertain. V lost 0 bases and J lost 3, with 4 bases in between. Germline assignment: CDR1 NNHNN and CDR2 SYGAGS (reference sequence). The CDR3 has 12 amino acids. This CDR3 reads CASGDASYEQYF. CDR3 DNA (partial): TGTGCCAGCGGTGATGCCAGCTATGAACAGTAC.

Comments on this clone: Genes and germline are mouse. The CDR3 extends 1 residue past the end of the read, so its final part is completed from the germline J gene. The V and J genes are TRBV16 and TRBJ2-5, with a weak D call TRBD1 (5 bases). This CDR3 comprises 13 residues. The germline V gene encodes CDR1 SGHSA and CDR2 FRNQAP. Trimming took 3 bases from V and 6 from J, leaving 10 bases between them. CDR3 protein: CASSFQGGDTQYF. The DNA read from the CDR3 is TGTGCAAGCAGCTTCCAGGGAGGGGACACCCAGTAC.

Concerning this clone itself: Gene names are mouse gene names. The CDR3: CTCSADTLGAYEQYF. Partial CDR3 DNA: TGCACCTGCAGTGCAGATACACTGGGGGCTTATGAACAGTAC. The chain joins TRBV1 to TRBJ2-7; 8 positions agree with TRBD2. The read terminates 1 residue before the CDR3 end, so the remaining end is supplied by the germline J gene. The germline gives CDR1 NSQYPW, CDR2 LRSPGD (reference sequence). The CDR3 is 15 amino acids. After removal of 0 bases from V and 4 bases from J, the junction contained 5 bases not matched to a gene.

This clone was recorded once. Gene names and germline refer to mouse. Coverage ceases 1 residue before the CDR3 finishes, and the germline J gene fills in the end. This chain uses TRBV2 with TRBJ2-4; TRBD2 aligns across 12 bases. Germline V gene lookup returns CDR1 LGHNA and CDR2 YSYQKL. V shed 1 base, J shed 2 bases, and the junction held 4 bases outside the gene matches. The CDR3 totals 17 residues. CDR3 DNA, as far as it was read: TGTGCCAGCAGCCAAGGTCGGGACTGGGGGGTTCAAAACACCTTGTAC. It specifies CASSQGRDWGVQNTLY. From start to end, the CDR3 is CASSQGRDWGVQNTLYF.

A note on this clone: Here the gene names and germline are mouse. The sequenced fragment ends 1 residue before the CDR3 boundary, so the rest is inferred from the germline J gene. The V and J genes are TRBV20 and TRBJ2-5, with 7 bases that match TRBD2. Germline CDR1 reads GFQATS; CDR2 reads STVNSAI. The CDR3 is made up of 14 amino acids. V was pared by 3 bases and J by 5 bases, with 8 bases of the junction left unmatched. The CDR3 sequence: CGARNWGGRDTQYF. CDR3 bases read: TGTGGTGCTAGAAACTGGGGAGGGAGAGACACCCAGTAC.

This clone was counted between two and nine times. Germline and genes: mouse. The CDR3 end lies 1 residue beyond the end of the read and is filled in from the germline J gene. The chain carries TRBV13-3 and TRBJ2-7; the match to TRBD1 covers 12 bases. V lost 4 bases and J lost 5; bases outside the gene matches: 4. The germline CDR1 and CDR2 sequences are NNHDY and SYVADS. This CDR3 has 14 amino acids. The DNA read from the CDR3 is TGTGCCAGCAGTCCGGGACAGGGGGCAGATGAACAGTAC. Its protein product is CASSPGQGADEQY. The full CDR3 is CASSPGQGADEQYF.

Turning to this clone: Gene and germline names: mouse. The CDR3 goes on 1 residue after the read ends, and that part is filled in from the germline J gene. The chain links TRBV3 to TRBJ2-3; D perhaps matches TRBD1 (6 bases). Germline V gene data show CDR1 as SNHLY and CDR2 as FYNGKV (reference sequence). This CDR3 comprises 16 residues. V gave up 4 bases and J gave up 0 bases, with 14 bases separating them. The covered CDR3 bases are TGTGCCAGCAGCTCCCCTTGGACAGCTAGTGCAGAAACGCTGTAT. It translates to CASSSPWTASAETLY. In full, the CDR3 reads CASSSPWTASAETLYF.

Concerning this clone: Genes here carry mouse names. Coverage ceases 1 residue before the CDR3 finishes, and the germline J gene fills in the end. This rearrangement joins TRBV26 to TRBJ2-3, with D unclear. Germline loops: CDR1 KGHPV, CDR2 FQNQEV (reference sequence). V was trimmed by 1 base and J by 6 bases, leaving 2 bases between them. This CDR3 is built from 11 residues. CDR3 bases read: TGTGCCAGCAGTCTGTACGAAACGCTGTAT. Translated: CASSLYETLY. The entire CDR3 protein is CASSLYETLYF.

A remark on this clone: The genes and germline here are from mouse. The read ends 1 residue shy of where the CDR3 ends; the end is completed using the germline J gene. The chain is built from TRBV19 and TRBJ2-2; D is undetermined. Trimming stripped 0 bases from V and 5 bases from J, with 8 bases between. Germline CDR1 reads FNHDT; CDR2 reads SITEND (reference sequence). The CDR3 sequence is 14 residues long. CDR3 in amino acids: CASSIGEETGQLYF. Partial CDR3 DNA: TGTGCCAGCAGTATAGGAGAAGAAACCGGGCAGCTCTAC.

Note on this clone: Gene names are the mouse ones. The read terminates 1 residue ahead of where the CDR3 ends, so the germline J gene completes it. The J gene is TRBJ2-7, the V gene TRBV13-3; D tentatively fits TRBD1 or TRBD2 (5 bases each). Germline-derived CDR1 and CDR2 are NNHDY and SYVADS. V was shortened by 0 bases and J by 0 bases, with 13 bases between the two germline ends. The CDR3 loop spans 16 amino acids. The sequenced CDR3 bases are TGTGCCAGCAGTGATGGGGGACGGGCGAGCTCCTATGAACAGTAC. It is translated as CASSDGGRASSYEQY. The whole CDR3 region reads CASSDGGRASSYEQYF.

The table lists this clone with a few counts. Genes here carry mouse names. The CDR3 end falls 1 residue outside the read, so it is completed with the germline J gene. This chain links TRBV13-2 with TRBJ1-5, with D possibly being TRBD1 (5 bases). The germline V gene has CDR1 NNHNN and CDR2 SYGAGS (reference sequence). This CDR3 has 12 amino acids. Trimming cost V 5 bases and J 3 bases, with 6 bases left between them. The CDR3 protein is CASGTANQAPLF. Partial CDR3 DNA: TGTGCCAGCGGGACAGCCAACCAGGCTCCGCTT.

A remark on this clone: The genes are named according to mouse. The read terminates 1 residue ahead of where the CDR3 ends, so the germline J gene completes it. The V and J genes are TRBV13-1 and TRBJ1-1, with D perhaps TRBD1 (6 bases). The CDR3 consists of 12 residues. The V gene lost 8 bases and the J gene lost 0 bases, with 8 bases spanning the gap. The germline gives CDR1 NSHNY, CDR2 SYGAGN. Incomplete CDR3 DNA: TGTGCCAGGGGACATCCAAACACAGAAGTCTTC. Translation gives CARGHPNTEVF. In full, the CDR3 reads CARGHPNTEVFF.